This T cell receptor (beta chain) was obtained from a study of T-cell reconstitution after alpha-beta-depleted transplantation in children. Comments on this clonotype: A junction boundary mismatches the germline segment, possibly from a read error.

Unique molecular identifiers were incorporated during preparation of the TCRbeta library. TCRdb reprocessed the PCR reads with MiXCR, giving one entry per CDR3 protein. This table holds hundreds of thousands of distinct CDR3 sequences, about an eighth found once. The length of the CDR3 is 13 residues. Germline CDR1 is DFQATT and CDR2 is SNEGSKA (reference sequence). The rearrangement uses TRBV20-1 and TRBJ2-1, with TRBD1 matching over 7 bases. This sequence originates from a human donor who donated a stem cell graft to a child with Fanconi anemia. Sequencing was performed on PBMCs, taken from the stem cell graft. The CDR3 region has the DNA TGCAGTGCTAGACCGGACAGGTACAATAAGCAGTTCTTC. Its protein product is CSARPDRYNKQFF.